Listed below are T cell receptor beta chains from one sample, sequenced in a study of cytomegalovirus exposure and HLA in healthy donors. Some clones are missing from TCRdb's copy, which holds only in-frame ones; the method was immunoSEQ multiplex PCR. The sample carries some 100,000 clones, roughly 79% recorded once. Material for sequencing was PBMCs. Source of these receptors: a woman between 50 and 59 years old in good health and CMV-seropositive. Each CDR3 is given with its conserved first and last residue. Not all rows give a size; the values are once, few, many and, for expanded clones, a class.

V	size	J	CDR3
TRBV10-3	-	TRBJ2-7	CAISESLGGDLTYEQYF
TRBV9	few	TRBJ2-1	CASSVATSGRTGEQFF
TRBV20-1	-	TRBJ1-1	CSATGGTEAFF
TRBV18	-	TRBJ2-5	CASSRDRRETQYF
TRBV5-4	-	TRBJ1-1	CASSPADREGTEAFF
TRBV27	-	TRBJ1-3	CASSSERSNTIYF
TRBV7-8	few	TRBJ2-2	CASSFQGVPTGELFF
TRBV10-1	-	TRBJ2-5	CAKTTLGTGGRETQYF
TRBV23-1	-	TRBJ2-5	CASSQPTGAQETQYF
TRBV7-8	-	TRBJ1-6	CASSLEEALLNSPLHF
TRBV7-2	-	TRBJ2-3	CASSLDRAATDTQYF